These 30 T cell receptor beta chains were sequenced from one sample in a study of blood T cell repertoires in COVID-19. The protocol was immunoSEQ multiplex PCR, while the TCRdb copy is restricted to in-frame clones and leaves out a portion. This sample has 180,000 or so clones, with around four fifths found just once. Sequencing was carried out using PBMCs or T cells enriched from blood (not recorded which). The receptors shown here come from a woman aged 55-75 years who had recovered from COVID-19.

This clone turned up a few times. In DNA, the CDR3 is TGTGCCAGCACCCTCGTGAGGGGGCCTGATCAGCCCCAGCATTTT. Its protein product is CASTLVRGPDQPQHF. The chain employs TRBV28 and TRBJ1-5, with TRBD1 identical over 7 bases. Germline assignment: CDR1 MDHEN and CDR2 SYDVKM. V lost 7 bases and J lost 5; bases outside the gene matches: 11. The length of the CDR3 is 15 residues.

This clone showed up just once. V is TRBV3-1 (or the pseudogene TRBV3-2) and J is TRBJ1-4, with TRBD1 matching 9 bases. Germline V CDR1 and CDR2: LGHDT, YNNKEL (reference sequence). J gave up 7 bases and V 4 bases, and 10 bases lay outside the gene matches. This CDR3 comprises 16 residues. In DNA, the CDR3 is TGTGCCAGCAGCCTTCCGTTAGGGACAGGGAGTGAAAAACTGTTTTTT. Encoded protein: CASSLPLGTGSEKLFF.

This chain links TRBV4-1 with TRBJ2-1, with 7 bases matching TRBD2. This CDR3 spans 18 amino acids. Germline CDR1 reads MGHRA; CDR2 reads YSYEKL. V shed 1 base, J shed 5 bases, and the junction held 14 bases outside the gene matches. The CDR3, as DNA: TGCGCCAGCAGCCAAGGCGGTGCTCGCGGGAGAAGGAACAATGAGCAGTTCTTC. Translation: CASSQGGARGRRNNEQFF.

Only a few counts were recorded for this clone. The genes are TRBV14 and TRBJ1-1; 7 bases align to TRBD1. V gave up 3 bases and J gave up 0 bases; unmatched junction bases: 4. This CDR3 comprises 15 residues. Germline-derived CDR1 and CDR2 are SGHDN and FVKESK. CDR3: CASSHSGQMNTEAFF. In DNA, the CDR3 is TGTGCCAGCAGCCACTCGGGACAGATGAACACTGAAGCTTTCTTT. Full variable domain (outside the CDR3, taken from reference TRBV14 and TRBJ1-1): EAGVTQFPSHSVIEKGQTVTLRCDPISGHDNLYWYRRVMGKEIKFLLHFVKESKQDESGMPNNRFLAERTGGTYSTLKVQPAELEDSGVYFCASSHSGQMNTEAFFGQGTRLTVV.

The CDR3 sequence is CASSFWASTDTQYF. CDR3 nucleotides: TGTGCCAGCAGTTTCTGGGCGAGCACAGATACGCAGTATTTT. The chain employs TRBV28 and TRBJ2-3; D gene unclear. The ends were cut back, 3 bases at V and 0 bases at J, with 7 bases in the middle. CDR1 and CDR2 from the germline V gene are MDHEN and SYDVKM. The CDR3 loop spans 14 amino acids.

This clone occurred once. The V gene is TRBV15, the J gene TRBJ1-1, with TRBD1 matching over 9 bases. V shed 3 bases, J shed 4 bases, and the junction held 3 bases outside the gene matches. Germline values: CDR1 LNHNV, CDR2 YYDKDF (reference sequence). The CDR3 has 14 amino acids. The CDR3 coding sequence is TGTGCCACCAGCAGCAGACAGGGGGTCACTGAAGCTTTCTTT. This gives the protein CATSSRQGVTEAFF.

This clone was recorded only once. V gene TRBV10-3 combines with J gene TRBJ2-7; the match to TRBD2 covers 11 bases. Germline CDR1 reads ENHRY; CDR2 reads SYGVKD. The CDR3 has 15 residues. V lost 6 bases, J lost 4 bases, and 8 bases stayed unmatched. The CDR3 DNA reads TGTGCCATCAGGCCGGGACTAGCGGAGGGATACGAGCAGTACTTC. Encoded protein: CAIRPGLAEGYEQYF.

The chain recombines TRBV15 with TRBJ1-2; the D is unclear. This CDR3 comprises 17 residues. Germline loops: CDR1 LNHNV, CDR2 YYDKDF (reference sequence). V was shortened by 3 bases and J by 4 bases, with 21 bases between the two germline ends. The CDR3 bases are TGTGCCACCAGCAGTAGTGGGCAGGATCCCGTAGGCTATGGCTACACCTTC. Translation gives CATSSSGQDPVGYGYTF.

V usage is TRBV18 and J usage is TRBJ1-5; weak D call: TRBD1 (6 bases). Trimming stripped 2 bases from V and 2 bases from J, with 13 bases between. CDR3 length equals 16 residues. Germline V CDR1 and CDR2: KGHSH, LQKENI. CDR3 nucleotide sequence: TGTGCCAGCTCACCATCTACAGGGTCGGGCAATCAGCCCCAGCATTTT. As protein: CASSPSTGSGNQPQHF.

The DNA of the CDR3 is TGTGCCAGCAGACCGACAGGGAATGCGGCAGATACGCAGTATTTT. It encodes CASRPTGNAADTQYF. This rearrangement joins TRBV5-4 to TRBJ2-3; 7 bases agree with TRBD1. The length of the CDR3 is 15 residues. V dropped 5 bases and J dropped 4; count of bases not matched to a gene: 10. Germline-derived CDR1 and CDR2 are SGHNT and YYREEE (reference sequence).

The chain combines TRBV6-5 with TRBJ2-7, with D possibly TRBD2 on 5 matching bases. CDR3 length: 15 amino acids. Germline V CDR1 and CDR2: MNHEY, SVGAGI. Trimming stripped 7 bases from V and 2 bases from J, with 18 bases between. The CDR3 sequence: CASMLATSEAYEQYF. In DNA, the CDR3 is TGTGCCAGCATGCTAGCAACCTCCGAGGCCTACGAGCAGTACTTC.

The chain links TRBV3-1 (or the pseudogene TRBV3-2) to TRBJ1-1, with a weak D call TRBD1 (6 bases). The CDR3 has 15 amino acids. With 4 bases removed from V and 1 base from J, the gap between germline ends came to 13 bases. Looked up from germline, CDR1 is LGHDT and CDR2 is YNNKEL (reference sequence). CDR3 protein: CASSPRGHPNTEAFF. The CDR3 DNA reads TGTGCCAGCAGCCCCCGGGGACACCCGAACACTGAAGCTTTCTTT.

This sequence joins TRBV5-1 and TRBJ1-4; D call uncertain. Trimming removed 4 bases at V and 2 bases at J, with 9 bases between. CDR1 and CDR2 (germline): SGHRS, YFSETQ. The CDR3 has 14 residues. The CDR3 is CASSDGQTNEKLFF. In DNA form, the CDR3 reads TGCGCCAGCAGCGATGGGCAGACTAATGAAAAACTGTTTTTT.

The rearrangement links TRBV2 to TRBJ1-2; D is uncertain. The V gene's germline CDR1 is SNHLY and CDR2 FYNNEI. There are 15 residues in the CDR3. V lost 2 bases and J lost 0, with 10 bases in between. CDR3 loop: CASSELGTANYGYTF. For the CDR3, the DNA is TGTGCCAGCAGTGAATTAGGTACAGCTAACTATGGCTACACCTTC.

The chain combines TRBV27 with TRBJ1-1; the match to TRBD1 covers 7 bases. From germline, CDR1 is MNHEY and CDR2 SMNVEV (reference sequence). Trimming cost V 8 bases and J 1 base; bases outside gene matches: 13. This CDR3 comprises 16 residues. CDR3 bases: TGTGCCAGCTCCACGACGAGCAGGGGGTCGAACACTGAAGCTTTCTTT. Protein product: CASSTTSRGSNTEAFF.

This rearrangement joins TRBV30 to TRBJ1-2; TRBD1 might be the D (5 bases). CDR3 length: 14 amino acids. Looked up from germline, CDR1 is GTSNPN and CDR2 is SVGIG (reference sequence). V was trimmed by 0 bases and J by 4 bases, leaving 12 bases between them. CDR3 nucleotides: TGTGCCTGGAGTGTACAGGCAGCGAGCTATGGCTACACCTTC. Encoded protein: CAWSVQAASYGYTF.

This chain links TRBV6-2 or TRBV6-3 with TRBJ2-2; 16 bases are a match to TRBD2. J gave up 5 bases and V 5 bases, and 8 bases lay outside the gene matches. The CDR3 is 18 amino acids. CDR1 is MNHEY and CDR2 is SVGEGT in the germline V gene. The DNA of the CDR3 is TGTGCCAGCAGTCCCGAAAAGGGACTAGCGGGGGGGACCGGGGAGCTGTTTTTT. This translates into CASSPEKGLAGGTGELFF.

This clone occurred a few times. The chain has TRBV7-6 and TRBJ2-1; 10 nucleotides line up with TRBD2. The V and J ends lost 5 bases and 9 bases, in that order; junction bases with no gene match: 10. The germline gives CDR1 SGHVS, CDR2 FNYEAQ. The CDR3 consists of 15 residues. CDR3 protein: CASSLLAGMPGEQFF. In DNA form, the CDR3 reads TGTGCCAGCAGCCTACTAGCGGGGATGCCTGGTGAGCAGTTCTTC.

This clone was detected a few times. The rearrangement uses TRBV28 and TRBJ2-1, with a possible D match to TRBD2 (6 bases). This CDR3 has 15 residues. The V end was cut by 3 bases, the J end by 8 bases, with 17 bases between. In germline, CDR1 is MDHEN, CDR2 SYDVKM. The CDR3 region has the DNA TGTGCCAGCAGTTTGTCCCAGCGAGCTAGCGATGAGCAGTTCTTC. It encodes CASSLSQRASDEQFF.

The J gene is TRBJ1-1, the V gene TRBV5-1, with a tentative D call TRBD1 (5 bases). CDR1 and CDR2 (germline): SGHRS, YFSETQ. Trimming cost V 0 bases and J 4 bases, with 13 bases left between them. The CDR3 is made up of 15 amino acids. The chain's CDR3 is CASSLGGTLGTEAFF. Written as DNA, the CDR3 is TGCGCCAGCAGCTTGGGGGGGACTCTCGGCACTGAAGCTTTCTTT.

This clone was observed a few times. Additional DNA sequences in this sample encode the identical CDR3. The chain employs TRBV27 and TRBJ2-2; 15 bases map to TRBD2. The germline CDR1 and CDR2 sequences are MNHEY and SMNVEV (reference sequence). The CDR3 loop spans 17 amino acids. Trimming cost V 6 bases and J 5 bases; bases outside gene matches: 7. This CDR3 is CASRRGLAGGKTGELFF. The CDR3, as DNA: TGTGCCAGCAGGCGGGGACTAGCGGGAGGAAAAACCGGGGAGCTGTTTTTT.

The chain employs TRBV7-3 and TRBJ2-1; TRBD1 aligns across 8 bases. With V trimmed by 4 bases and J by 5 bases, 1 base remained unmatched. CDR1 and CDR2 (germline): SGHTA, FQGTGA. CDR3 length: 13 residues. The CDR3 is CASSSQGDNEQFF. The CDR3 DNA follows: TGTGCCAGCAGCTCACAGGGGGACAATGAGCAGTTCTTC.

The rearrangement uses TRBV5-1 and TRBJ2-7; 8 bases agree with TRBD2. The CDR3 runs to 14 residues. The J segment lost 4 bases and the V segment lost 2 bases, leaving 5 bases of the junction unmatched. The germline gives CDR1 SGHRS, CDR2 YFSETQ. The CDR3 here is CASSFGREVYEQYF. The CDR3 DNA is TGCGCCAGCAGCTTTGGGCGGGAGGTATACGAGCAGTACTTC.

This chain links TRBV10-3 with TRBJ2-1, with 7 bases fitting TRBD1. The CDR3 spans 15 residues. Germline V gene sequence: CDR1 ENHRY, CDR2 SYGVKD. After removal of 4 bases from V and 2 bases from J, the junction contained 5 bases not matched to a gene. The CDR3 bases are TGTGCCATCAGTGCGACAGGGCAAACCTACAATGAGCAGTTCTTC. Encoded protein: CAISATGQTYNEQFF.

V is TRBV30 and J is TRBJ1-1; D gene ambiguous. The CDR3 runs 13 residues. The V end was cut by 1 base, the J end by 1 base, with 7 bases between. The germline V gene encodes CDR1 GTSNPN and CDR2 SVGIG (reference sequence). CDR3 coding DNA: TGTGCCTGGAGTGGGGCAGCGAACACTGAAGCTTTCTTT. This codes for CAWSGAANTEAFF.

This clone has a handful of counts. CDR3 region: CASRFTGAPTGELFF. Here the CDR3 DNA reads TGTGCCAGCAGGTTTACAGGGGCCCCCACCGGGGAGCTGTTTTTT. The rearrangement joins TRBV7-9 to TRBJ2-2; the match to TRBD1 covers 7 bases. This CDR3 spans 15 amino acids. CDR1 and CDR2 (germline): SEHNR, FQNEAQ (reference sequence). With 6 bases clipped from V and 4 bases from J, the junction kept 8 bases outside the gene matches.

V gene TRBV4-1 combines with J gene TRBJ2-7; possible D gene TRBD1, 6 bases. The CDR3 totals 17 residues. CDR1 and CDR2 (germline): MGHRA, YSYEKL. Trimming took 4 bases from V and 3 from J, leaving 22 bases between them. CDR3 sequence: CASSPQAHLSRGYEQYF. CDR3 coding DNA: TGCGCCAGCAGCCCCCAAGCTCATCTCTCCAGGGGCTACGAGCAGTACTTC.

With regard to this clone: Other DNA sequences in the sample encode the same CDR3. The genes are TRBV9 and TRBJ1-1; 9 bases match TRBD1. CDR1 and CDR2 from the germline V gene are SGDLS and YYNGEE. Trimming removed 4 bases from V and 2 bases from J; junction bases left unmatched: 3. CDR3 length: 14 residues. The CDR3 loop reads CASSTTGGNTEAFF. The CDR3 bases are TGTGCCAGCAGCACTACAGGGGGCAACACTGAAGCTTTCTTT.

The chain is built from TRBV11-2 and TRBJ1-6, with 9 positions matching TRBD1. The CDR3 loop spans 15 amino acids. V shed 1 base and J 10 bases; nucleotides not matched to a gene: 5. In germline, CDR1 is SGHAT, CDR2 FQNNGV. The CDR3 loop is CASSLGQGVGSPLHF. Written as DNA, the CDR3 is TGTGCCAGCAGCTTAGGACAGGGGGTAGGGTCACCCCTCCACTTT.

The genes are TRBV7-8 and TRBJ1-3; 7 bases match TRBD1. With 2 bases clipped from V and 4 bases from J, the junction kept 14 bases outside the gene matches. CDR3 length equals 18 residues. The germline gives CDR1 SGHVS, CDR2 FQNEAQ. Here the CDR3 reads CASSLSRTGAIRGNTIYF. The CDR3 DNA follows: TGTGCCAGCAGCTTATCCCGGACAGGAGCCATCCGGGGAAACACCATATATTTT.